This T cell receptor (beta chain) was identified in a study of T cell responses to AZD1222 COVID-19 vaccine. Germline V gene lookup returns CDR1 SGHVS and CDR2 FQNEAQ. Trimming shortened V by 9 bases and J by 0 bases, and 12 bases separated the two germline ends. The CDR3 loop spans 14 amino acids. The assay was immunoSEQ multiplex PCR, and TCRdb's table has in-frame clones only and misses some. The repertoire holds about 160,000 clones, roughly 88% seen once, with more than 4% in the top ten. The sequenced sample was peripheral blood, obtained 28 days after the second AZD1222 dose. The genes are TRBV7-8 and TRBJ1-5; TRBD1 might be the D (5 bases). This sequence originates from an adult who received the AZD1222 COVID-19 vaccine. CDR3 in amino acids: CASKQGNSNQPQHF. The DNA of the CDR3 is TGTGCCAGTAAGCAGGGTAATAGCAATCAGCCCCAGCATTTT.